The TCR beta chain under discussion was sequenced for a study of PD-L1 blockade in urothelial cancer. About the research overall: Between 0 and 3 chemotherapy regimens preceded treatment for each patient. The study recovered a median of about 150,000 T cells per blood sample.

Profiled with immunoSEQ multiplex PCR; TCRdb holds only in-frame clones, not every one. Among approximately 83,000 clones listed, roughly 83% were seen once. Noted time point: peripheral blood 6 weeks after treatment start. The germline CDR1 and CDR2 sequences are MNHGY and SAAAGT. The germline V and J ends were trimmed by 4 bases and 1 base, with 20 bases remaining between them. CDR3 size: 17 residues. The TCR was taken from a man aged 65 to 79 with urothelial cancer. This chain uses TRBV6-8 with TRBJ2-7, with a weak D call TRBD1 (6 bases). This sample comprised PBMCs, obtained around atezolizumab (anti-PD-L1) treatment. The CDR3 coding sequence is TGTGCCAGCAGTTGGCATTCGGGACACATTATTTCCTACGAGCAGTACTTC. Translation: CASSWHSGHIISYEQYF.